This TCR beta chain was sequenced during a study of siplizumab effects on memory and regulatory T cells. About this clone itself: What it binds is not known.

Overall study results and limits: Researchers could map only a minor fraction of alloreactive clones to unstimulated subsets. Proof of suppressive function in proliferating Tregs from siplizumab cultures was not established.

Around 9.1 x 10^4 TCR templates per sample were sequenced. Libraries were prepared by immunoSEQ multiplex PCR; TCRdb keeps only in-frame clonotypes and omits some of them. The sample consists of approximately 94,000 clones, approximately 94% of them appearing once. What was sequenced was non-Treg CD4+ T cells sorted from blood. This receptor was obtained from a human donor in good health.

The CDR3 bases are TGTGCCAGCAGCAAGGGACAGGGGGCAAACTATGGCTACACCTTC. Translating it yields CASSKGQGANYGYTF. The rearrangement uses TRBV9 and TRBJ1-2, with 12 bases lining up with TRBD1. Germline V gene lookup returns CDR1 SGDLS and CDR2 YYNGEE. The V gene end was trimmed by 4 bases and the J gene end by 2 bases; junction bases not matched to a gene: 3. The CDR3 has 15 amino acids.